The 28 T cell receptor beta chains below come from one sample, sequenced in a study of monozygotic twins with inflammatory bowel disease. TCRdb reanalyzed the 5' RACE reads and collapses them to one entry per CDR3 protein, without DNA. The table counts approximately 120,000 distinct CDR3 sequences; 12% lies in the top ten. Sequenced input: blood. The receptors derive from a human donor with ulcerative colitis or Crohn's disease, or a healthy co-twin of an affected twin (not recorded which).

CDR3 protein: CASSAGPGMIYGYTF. The chain is built from TRBV5-5 and TRBJ1-2; TCRdb gives TRBD1 as the D gene, but with no DNA this cannot be confirmed. Per germline, CDR1 SGHKS and CDR2 YYEKEE (reference sequence). There are 15 residues in the CDR3.

V usage is TRBV3-1 and J usage is TRBJ2-2. Germline V CDR1 and CDR2: LGHDT, YNNKEL (reference sequence). CDR3 length: 14 amino acids. The CDR3 protein is CASRPNENTGELFF.

V gene TRBV2 combines with J gene TRBJ2-7; TCRdb lists TRBD1, though no DNA is available to test this call. CDR3 length equals 12 residues. Germline V CDR1 and CDR2: SNHLY, FYNNEI. CDR3 protein: CASNGQSYEQYF.

The chain is built from TRBV5-1 and TRBJ2-1; TCRdb names TRBD2, which stays unverified in the absence of DNA. Germline V gene data show CDR1 as SGHRS and CDR2 as YFSETQ. The CDR3 sequence is 16 residues long. The CDR3 spells CASSWGLATTYNEQFF.

The genes are TRBV6-5 and TRBJ1-6. The germline gives CDR1 MNHEY, CDR2 SVGAGI. CDR3 length: 15 amino acids. This CDR3 is CASSNTGPDNSPLHF.

The chain links TRBV7-8 to TRBJ1-6. The germline V gene encodes CDR1 SGHVS and CDR2 FQNEAQ. This CDR3 comprises 14 residues. CDR3 region: CASSTLGVGSPLHF.

The chain couples TRBV4-2 to TRBJ2-6. Germline values: CDR1 LGHNA, CDR2 YNFKEQ. The CDR3 runs 17 residues. CDR3 in amino acids: CASSRQLESSGANVLTF.

V usage is TRBV20-1 and J usage is TRBJ2-1; TCRdb outputs TRBD1, but without DNA this stays unchecked. CDR3 length: 14 residues. CDR1 and CDR2 (germline): DFQATT, SNEGSKA (reference sequence). The CDR3 here is CSARPEDHYNEQFF.

V is TRBV3-1 and J is TRBJ1-6; TCRdb's assignment of TRBD1 cannot be checked, as there is no DNA. The CDR3 loop spans 15 amino acids. From germline, CDR1 is LGHDT and CDR2 YNNKEL (reference sequence). The CDR3 is CASSPTGSYNSPLHF.

The chain links TRBV28 to TRBJ2-1; as DNA is missing, the TRBD2 call by TCRdb cannot be tested. CDR1 is MDHEN, CDR2 SYDVKM, per germline. The CDR3 length is 17 residues. This CDR3 reads CASSSPTSGSEGNEQFF.

The V gene is TRBV5-1, the J gene TRBJ2-7; TCRdb gives TRBD1 as the D gene, but with no DNA this cannot be confirmed. Germline CDR1 and CDR2: SGHRS and YFSETQ. The CDR3 consists of 15 residues. CDR3: CASSLQTGSSYEQYF. Supplemented by reference TRBV5-1 and TRBJ2-7, the full variable domain reads KAGVTQTPRYLIKTRGQQVTLSCSPISGHRSVSWYQQTPGQGLQFLFEYFSETQRNKGNFPGRFSGRQFSNSRSEMNVSTLELGDSALYLCASSLQTGSSYEQYFGPGTRLTVT.

CDR3 sequence reads: CSATGTGANVLTF. V and J are TRBV29-1 and TRBJ2-6; as DNA is missing, the TRBD1 call by TCRdb cannot be tested. Germline V gene sequence: CDR1 SQVTM, CDR2 ANQGSEA. This CDR3 is built from 13 residues.

J is TRBJ2-2 and V is TRBV29-1. Per germline, CDR1 SQVTM and CDR2 ANQGSEA. The CDR3 is made up of 12 amino acids. This CDR3 reads CSVEGLGGELFF.

This rearrangement joins TRBV9 to TRBJ1-2. The CDR3 loop spans 15 amino acids. Germline assignment: CDR1 SGDLS and CDR2 YYNGEE. CDR3 in amino acids: CASSVAGEGIYGYTF.

This rearrangement joins TRBV5-4 to TRBJ1-4; TCRdb's assignment of TRBD1 cannot be checked, as there is no DNA. This CDR3 comprises 12 residues. Germline CDR1 is SGHNT and CDR2 is YYREEE (reference sequence). This CDR3 reads CASSLRGEKLFF. The whole variable domain, filled in from reference TRBV5-4 and TRBJ1-4, reads ETGVTQSPTHLIKTRGQQVTLRCSSQSGHNTVSWYQQALGQGPQFIFQYYREEENGRGNFPPRFSGLQFPNYSSELNVNALELDDSALYLCASSLRGEKLFFGSGTQLSVL.

V is TRBV10-1 and J is TRBJ2-2; TCRdb outputs TRBD2, but without DNA this stays unchecked. The CDR3 covers 13 residues. Per germline, CDR1 WNHNN and CDR2 SYGVQD (reference sequence). The CDR3 is CASTIGGTGELFF.

This rearrangement joins TRBV20-1 to TRBJ2-1; TCRdb indicates TRBD1, and absent DNA this call remains unverified. This CDR3 is 14 amino acids long. Germline loops: CDR1 DFQATT, CDR2 SNEGSKA (reference sequence). Here the CDR3 reads CSAIGGGFYNEQFF.

This CDR3 reads CASSLVQTRNMQYF. V and J are TRBV7-9 and TRBJ2-4. Germline loops: CDR1 SEHNR, CDR2 FQNEAQ (reference sequence). The CDR3 contains 14 residues.

J is TRBJ2-3 and V is TRBV12-3 or TRBV12-4. The CDR3 has 13 amino acids. CDR3 sequence reads: CASSLLSTDTQYF.

This chain connects TRBV28 to TRBJ2-3; lacking DNA, the TRBD2 call made by TCRdb goes unchecked. Germline V lookup: CDR1 MDHEN, CDR2 SYDVKM. The CDR3 contains 14 residues. The CDR3 is CASISGGASDTQYF.

The CDR3 region is CASSLRDTSGAQETQYF. This sequence joins TRBV5-4 and TRBJ2-5; absent DNA, TCRdb's TRBD2 call cannot be checked. This CDR3 has 17 amino acids. Germline V gene sequence: CDR1 SGHNT, CDR2 YYREEE (reference sequence). The full variable domain, with the rest looked up from reference TRBV5-4 and TRBJ2-5, is ETGVTQSPTHLIKTRGQQVTLRCSSQSGHNTVSWYQQALGQGPQFIFQYYREEENGRGNFPPRFSGLQFPNYSSELNVNALELDDSALYLCASSLRDTSGAQETQYFGPGTRLLVL.

This chain links TRBV7-2 with TRBJ2-3. Per the germline V gene, CDR1 is SGHTA and CDR2 is FQGNSA. The CDR3 has 15 amino acids. The chain's CDR3 is CASSQSGFYADTQYF.

The chain carries TRBV5-1 and TRBJ2-5. There are 14 residues in the CDR3. The germline V gene has CDR1 SGHRS and CDR2 YFSETQ. This chain's CDR3 is CASSLLGTEETQYF. The full variable domain, completed using reference TRBV5-1 and TRBJ2-5, is KAGVTQTPRYLIKTRGQQVTLSCSPISGHRSVSWYQQTPGQGLQFLFEYFSETQRNKGNFPGRFSGRQFSNSRSEMNVSTLELGDSALYLCASSLLGTEETQYFGPGTRLLVL.

V and J are TRBV11-3 and TRBJ2-2. The CDR3 spans 15 residues. Germline assignment: CDR1 SGHNT and CDR2 YENEEA. The CDR3 region is CASSPRTVNTGELFF.

The chain carries TRBV30 and TRBJ2-1; the TCRdb call, TRBD2, lacks DNA for checking. Germline CDR1 reads GTSNPN; CDR2 reads SVGIG (reference sequence). The CDR3 runs 12 residues. CDR3 protein: CAWSGPFNEQFF.

The chain carries TRBV27 and TRBJ2-1; TCRdb calls TRBD1, which cannot be checked without DNA. The CDR3 runs 16 residues. Germline assignment: CDR1 MNHEY and CDR2 SMNVEV (reference sequence). The chain's CDR3 is CASSLSIGGFYNEQFF.

The chain couples TRBV5-6 to TRBJ2-1. The germline V gene encodes CDR1 SGHDT and CDR2 YYEEEE. This CDR3 is 15 amino acids long. The CDR3 here is CASSLPDNAYNEQFF. Full variable domain (missing parts from reference TRBV5-6 and TRBJ2-1): DAGVTQSPTHLIKTRGQQVTLRCSPKSGHDTVSWYQQALGQGPQFIFQYYEEEERQRGNFPDRFSGHQFPNYSSELNVNALLLGDSALYLCASSLPDNAYNEQFFGPGTRLTVL.

V and J are TRBV15 and TRBJ2-2. From germline, CDR1 is LNHNV and CDR2 YYDKDF (reference sequence). The CDR3 is made up of 16 amino acids. CDR3 region: CATSRNLARNTGELFF.